This section outlines one T cell receptor (beta chain) sequence together with its context. Its specificity is not known. CDR1 is MNHNS, CDR2 SASEGT, per germline. V lost 7 bases, J lost 7 bases, and 17 bases lay in between. The length of the CDR3 is 14 residues. The data were taken from a study of cytomegalovirus exposure and HLA in healthy donors. Study-wide points: Sequencing likely produced, as an artifact, a cluster of highly shared sequence variants.

PCR primers comprised 60 Vbeta and 13 Jbeta primers. Using immunoSEQ multiplex PCR, the repertoire was profiled, and TCRdb retains in-frame clones only, with some absent. The sample has 130,000 or so clones, 78% seen once. This chain connects TRBV6-1 to TRBJ1-5; D unclear. Sample: PBMCs. The clonotype comes from a female donor in good health and CMV-seronegative. The CDR3 loop is CASIPFSGWQPQHF. Written as DNA, the CDR3 is TGTGCCAGCATTCCTTTTTCGGGGTGGCAGCCCCAGCATTTT.